These 30 T cell receptor beta chains share one sample of origin, sequenced in a study of lymphopenia after photon versus proton radiotherapy (dated by TCRdb to the late 2010s). The receptor library was made with the immunoSEQ multiplex PCR assay. TCRdb provides this immuneACCESS table in a form limited to in-frame rearrangements. Some clones are lacking; in checked studies, under half of them reflect an unresolved V gene, and why the rest are absent is not known. This sample holds roughly 150,000 clones; 88% were observed only once. The ten largest clones represent roughly 4.7% of the sample. Material: peripheral blood, obtained from a patient treated with photon-based radiotherapy. Receptors originate from a man in his fifties with gastric cancer.

V is TRBV27 and J is TRBJ1-1, with D maybe TRBD1 (6 bases). CDR1 is MNHEY and CDR2 is SMNVEV in the germline V gene (reference sequence). There are 15 residues in the CDR3. The V end was cut by 8 bases, the J end by 1 base, with 17 bases between. The CDR3 protein is CASQQDAGANTEAFF. The CDR3, as DNA: TGTGCCAGCCAACAGGACGCAGGGGCGAACACTGAAGCTTTCTTT.

The genes are TRBV7-8 and TRBJ2-7; weak D call: TRBD2 (6 bases). CDR1 SGHVS and CDR2 FQNEAQ come from the germline V gene. This CDR3 spans 14 amino acids. V lost 5 bases, J lost 2 bases, and 13 bases lay in between. The CDR3 DNA sequence: TGTGCCAGCAGCCCCCGGGACTCCACCTACGAGCAGTACTTC. This gives the protein CASSPRDSTYEQYF.

This chain joins TRBV6-5 and TRBJ2-7; 7 nucleotides agree with TRBD1. The ends lost 1 base at V and 4 bases at J; junction bases unmatched: 1. The germline V gene has CDR1 MNHEY and CDR2 SVGAGI. This CDR3 is built from 13 residues. This CDR3 is CASSYLTGYEQYF. As DNA, the CDR3 is TGTGCCAGCAGTTACTTGACAGGGTACGAGCAGTACTTC.

This clone was observed a single time. The gene calls are TRBV4-1 and TRBJ2-2; no definite D call. Germline values: CDR1 MGHRA, CDR2 YSYEKL. The germline V and J ends were trimmed by 5 bases and 7 bases, with 14 bases remaining between them. The CDR3 is 14 residues long. CDR3 sequence reads: CASSIGYVSGELFF. DNA of the CDR3: TGCGCCAGCAGCATCGGATACGTGAGCGGGGAGCTGTTTTTT.

This chain connects TRBV30 to TRBJ1-1; TRBD1 agrees at 7 bases. Germline assignment: CDR1 GTSNPN and CDR2 SVGIG (reference sequence). The ends lost 3 bases at V and 5 bases at J; junction bases unmatched: 9. The CDR3 covers 14 residues. The CDR3 nucleotides read TGTGCCTGGAGGATGAGGGGGCGCGGTACTGAAGCTTTCTTT. The encoded protein is CAWRMRGRGTEAFF.

The V gene is TRBV29-1, the J gene TRBJ2-4; 10 bases align to TRBD1. Germline V gene lookup returns CDR1 SQVTM and CDR2 ANQGSEA. The CDR3 has 13 residues. Trimming removed 4 bases from V and 8 bases from J; junction bases left unmatched: 5. The CDR3 nucleotides are TGCAGCGTTGTTTGGGACAGGGGTGACATTCAGTACTTC. It yields the protein CSVVWDRGDIQYF.

The rearrangement uses TRBV5-1 and TRBJ2-7; a possible D gene is TRBD1 (6 bases). CDR1 SGHRS and CDR2 YFSETQ come from the germline V gene. V was cut by 0 bases and J by 3 bases, with 13 bases left in between. This CDR3 is built from 15 residues. The CDR3 region has the DNA TGCGCCAGCAGCTTGGGGTTCGGACAGATCTACGAGCAGTACTTC. This gives the protein CASSLGFGQIYEQYF. The whole variable domain, filled in from reference TRBV5-1 and TRBJ2-7, reads KAGVTQTPRYLIKTRGQQVTLSCSPISGHRSVSWYQQTPGQGLQFLFEYFSETQRNKGNFPGRFSGRQFSNSRSEMNVSTLELGDSALYLCASSLGFGQIYEQYFGPGTRLTVT.

Concerning this clone: The sample holds other DNA sequences that translate to the same CDR3. The V gene is TRBV30, the J gene TRBJ1-1; D may be TRBD1 (6 bases). The CDR3 loop spans 13 amino acids. Per germline, CDR1 GTSNPN and CDR2 SVGIG (reference sequence). V was trimmed by 1 base and J by 1 base, leaving 7 bases between them. Here the CDR3 reads CAWSGGQNTEAFF. The DNA of the CDR3 is TGTGCCTGGAGTGGGGGACAGAACACTGAAGCTTTCTTT.

V gene TRBV7-8 combines with J gene TRBJ2-3, with 12 positions matching TRBD2. V was clipped by 1 base and J by 0 bases; unmatched bases: 5. This CDR3 has 18 amino acids. Germline-derived CDR1 and CDR2 are SGHVS and FQNEAQ. The CDR3 is CASSLGRLAGASTDTQYF. The CDR3 DNA reads TGTGCCAGCAGCTTAGGGCGACTAGCGGGAGCCAGCACAGATACGCAGTATTTT.

The J gene is TRBJ1-5, the V gene TRBV28; perhaps TRBD1 as D (6 bases). CDR3 length: 15 amino acids. Trimming removed 5 bases at V and 6 bases at J, with 17 bases between. From germline, CDR1 is MDHEN and CDR2 SYDVKM. The CDR3 reads CASSGEGGGSQPQHF. The DNA for the CDR3 is TGTGCCAGCAGTGGGGAAGGGGGAGGAAGTCAGCCCCAGCATTTT.

The rearrangement uses TRBV18 and TRBJ2-7, with D perhaps matching TRBD1 (6 bases). The CDR3 has 14 amino acids. Germline CDR1 reads KGHSH; CDR2 reads LQKENI. Trimming shortened V by 1 base and J by 7 bases, and 14 bases separated the two germline ends. This CDR3 is CASSPQAGAGEQYF. CDR3 sequence (DNA): TGTGCCAGCTCACCACAGGCAGGGGCCGGTGAGCAGTACTTC.

V and J are TRBV4-3 and TRBJ2-1; 8 nucleotides agree with TRBD2. Germline trimming cut 0 bases from V and 7 bases from J; bases unmatched to any gene: 8. The germline gives CDR1 LGHNA, CDR2 YSLEER. The CDR3 is 16 residues long. The CDR3 nucleotides read TGCGCCAGCAGCCAAGATCTTGAGCGGGGGATAAATGAGCAGTTCTTC. It is translated as CASSQDLERGINEQFF.

The chain is built from TRBV6-5 and TRBJ2-7, with no clear D. The CDR3 is 14 residues long. The germline V and J ends were trimmed by 0 bases and 3 bases, with 9 bases remaining between them. Germline lookup yields CDR1 MNHEY and CDR2 SVGAGI. The CDR3 DNA reads as TGTGCCAGCAGTTACTCGAAATCCGGCTACGAGCAGTACTTC. Its translation is CASSYSKSGYEQYF.

The CDR3 nucleotides are TGTGCCAGCAGCCTGGGACTAGCGGGACCCTCTGGGGCCAACGTCCTGACTTTC. Its protein product is CASSLGLAGPSGANVLTF. The V gene is TRBV7-2, the J gene TRBJ2-6; 13 bases align to TRBD2. Germline V gene sequence: CDR1 SGHTA, CDR2 FQGNSA. The J segment lost 0 bases and the V segment lost 5 bases, leaving 4 bases of the junction unmatched. This CDR3 has 18 residues.

The V call is TRBV7-6, the J call TRBJ2-1; 8 bases align to TRBD2. The V gene's germline CDR1 is SGHVS and CDR2 FNYEAQ. The V segment lost 0 bases and the J segment 6 bases; nucleotides outside the gene matches: 7. The CDR3 length is 16 residues. CDR3: CASSLASGGDTNEQFF. Here the CDR3 DNA reads TGTGCCAGCAGCTTAGCGTCGGGGGGGGATACCAATGAGCAGTTCTTC.

The rearrangement uses TRBV19 and TRBJ2-1; TRBD1 might be the D (5 bases). This CDR3 contains 14 residues. CDR1 LNHDA and CDR2 SQIVND come from the germline V gene (reference sequence). The ends were cut back, 4 bases at V and 0 bases at J, with 7 bases in the middle. As DNA, the CDR3 is TGTGCCAGTAGTACCAGGGCCTCCTACAATGAGCAGTTCTTC. Its protein product is CASSTRASYNEQFF.

V usage is TRBV6-5 and J usage is TRBJ1-3, with D tentatively TRBD1 (5 bases). The V end lost 8 bases, the J end lost 3 bases, and 8 bases lay between the germline ends. The CDR3 length is 12 residues. From germline, CDR1 is MNHEY and CDR2 SVGAGI. The DNA for the CDR3 is TGTGCCAGCGGGGGTGGTGGAAACACCATATATTTT. Encoded protein: CASGGGGNTIYF.

This rearrangement joins TRBV7-9 to TRBJ2-5; TRBD1 matches 12 bases. There are 16 residues in the CDR3. Trimming took 5 bases from V and 5 from J; bases not matched to a gene: 9. The germline V gene has CDR1 SEHNR and CDR2 FQNEAQ (reference sequence). The chain's CDR3 is CASSPRGTGGGETQYF. The CDR3 DNA sequence: TGTGCCAGCAGCCCTAGAGGGACAGGGGGCGGTGAGACCCAGTACTTC. The full variable domain, with the rest looked up from reference TRBV7-9 and TRBJ2-5, is DTGVSQNPRHKITKRGQNVTFRCDPISEHNRLYWYRQTLGQGPEFLTYFQNEAQLEKSRLLSDRFSAERPKGSFSTLEIQRTEQGDSAMYLCASSPRGTGGGETQYFGPGTRLLVL.

The chain combines TRBV7-2 with TRBJ2-5; TRBD1 might be the D (6 bases). The germline V and J ends were trimmed by 5 bases and 0 bases, with 16 bases remaining between them. The germline V gene has CDR1 SGHTA and CDR2 FQGNSA. The CDR3 is 16 residues long. The CDR3 bases are TGTGCCAGCAGCCAGACAGGTGGCCTGTACCAAGAGACCCAGTACTTC. Protein product: CASSQTGGLYQETQYF.

This clone was counted once. This chain links TRBV5-4 with TRBJ2-1, with unresolved D. This CDR3 spans 15 amino acids. Germline CDR1 and CDR2: SGHNT and YYREEE (reference sequence). Trimming left V 1 base short and J 3 bases short, with 11 bases between. The DNA for the CDR3 is TGTGCCAGCAGCTTGTACGGACCCAACTACAATGAGCAGTTCTTC. Amino acids: CASSLYGPNYNEQFF.

This clone has more than one count but fewer than ten. V gene TRBV2 combines with J gene TRBJ2-1, with D perhaps matching TRBD1 or TRBD2 (6 bases each). Trimming removed 6 bases from V and 6 bases from J, with 18 bases in between. This CDR3 has 15 amino acids. Germline-derived CDR1 and CDR2 are SNHLY and FYNNEI. The CDR3 spells CASRTDGGRGNEQFF. DNA of the CDR3: TGTGCCAGCAGGACCGATGGGGGGCGGGGCAATGAGCAGTTCTTC.

The J gene is TRBJ2-7, the V gene TRBV7-2; 10 nucleotides line up with TRBD1. CDR3 size: 15 residues. Germline-derived CDR1 and CDR2 are SGHTA and FQGNSA. J gave up 2 bases and V 4 bases, and 5 bases lay outside the gene matches. Here the CDR3 reads CASSWGQGITYEQYF. The DNA for the CDR3 is TGTGCCAGCAGCTGGGGACAGGGGATCACCTACGAGCAGTACTTC.

The V gene is TRBV11-2, the J gene TRBJ2-3; no firm D call. This CDR3 contains 11 residues. Trimming cost V 2 bases and J 5 bases, with 2 bases left between them. The germline gives CDR1 SGHAT, CDR2 FQNNGV. CDR3 coding DNA: TGTGCCAGCAGCTTAAAAGATACGCAGTATTTT. It yields the protein CASSLKDTQYF. The whole variable domain, remainder taken from reference TRBV11-2 and TRBJ2-3, is EAGVAQSPRYKIIEKRQSVAFWCNPISGHATLYWYQQILGQGPKLLIQFQNNGVVDDSQLPKDRFSAERLKGVDSTLKIQPAKLEDSAVYLCASSLKDTQYFGPGTRLTVL.

The chain carries TRBV10-3 and TRBJ2-2, with D tentatively TRBD1 or TRBD2 (5 bases each). The CDR3 totals 15 residues. The ends were cut back, 4 bases at V and 6 bases at J, with 15 bases in the middle. Per the germline V gene, CDR1 is ENHRY and CDR2 is SYGVKD. CDR3 coding DNA: TGTGCCATCAGTGGATCCCGGGACCCCTCCGGGGAGCTGTTTTTT. It codes for CAISGSRDPSGELFF.

This rearrangement joins TRBV7-2 to TRBJ1-2, with no clear D. The CDR3 sequence is 13 residues long. Germline V lookup: CDR1 SGHTA, CDR2 FQGNSA. V dropped 3 bases and J dropped 4 bases, with 9 bases sitting between them. The CDR3 loop reads CASSFPGLYGYTF. In DNA form, the CDR3 reads TGTGCCAGCAGCTTTCCGGGCCTCTATGGCTACACCTTC.

The V gene is TRBV4-1, the J gene TRBJ2-2; 9 bases fit TRBD1. The length of the CDR3 is 16 residues. The germline gives CDR1 MGHRA, CDR2 YSYEKL. J gave up 5 bases and V 1 base, and 5 bases lay outside the gene matches. The CDR3 nucleotides read TGCGCCAGCAGCCAAGGAGGGACAGGGTTAACCGGGGAGCTGTTTTTT. It encodes CASSQGGTGLTGELFF.

V usage is TRBV28 and J usage is TRBJ2-2; D remains ambiguous. The germline V and J ends were trimmed by 10 bases and 2 bases, with 11 bases remaining between them. The CDR3 has 13 amino acids. The germline gives CDR1 MDHEN, CDR2 SYDVKM. The CDR3 DNA sequence: TGTGCCACCCTAAACATCAACACCGGGGAGCTGTTTTTT. This translates into CATLNINTGELFF.

As to this clone: An end of the junction differs from the germline gene, which may be a read error. The genes are TRBV5-5 and TRBJ2-7, with 9 positions matching TRBD1. The V gene's germline CDR1 is SGHKS and CDR2 YYEKEE (reference sequence). This CDR3 has 13 amino acids. The CDR3 coding sequence is TGTGCCAGCAGCTTGGCCGCGGCACAGGGGGCGAACTTC. It codes for CASSLAAAQGANF.

This clone was observed once. This chain connects TRBV18 to TRBJ1-1; D is ambiguous. The CDR3 has 15 residues. CDR1 KGHSH and CDR2 LQKENI come from the germline V gene. The V end was cut by 2 bases, the J end by 1 base, with 11 bases between. CDR3: CASSPERTPNTEAFF. CDR3 nucleotides: TGTGCCAGCTCACCAGAGAGGACTCCGAACACTGAAGCTTTCTTT.

The V and J genes are TRBV19 and TRBJ2-2, with D perhaps TRBD1 or TRBD2 (5 bases each). This CDR3 comprises 16 residues. Deletions cut 6 bases from V and 2 bases from J, with 16 bases between. Germline CDR1 is LNHDA and CDR2 is SQIVND (reference sequence). The CDR3 DNA is TGTGCCAGTAGCCGATCCGGGACCTCTAACACCGGGGAGCTGTTTTTT. It codes for CASSRSGTSNTGELFF.